This T cell receptor beta chain was found in a study of regulatory T cells in long-lasting Graves disease. Points from the study as a whole: Thyroid tissue went unstudied; only peripheral blood was examined. Possibly, accuracy suffered from the small sample size.

Regarding this clonotype: The antigen is not known.

Trimming shortened V by 0 bases and J by 1 base, and 10 bases separated the two germline ends. The germline CDR1 and CDR2 sequences are MNHEY and SVGEGT. The CDR3 length is 16 residues. The time point here: newly diagnosed GD, antithyroid drugs for less than 3 months. PBMC RNA was the source of the TCR library. For TCR beta, libraries came from iRepertoire HTBI primers and Arm-PCR of CDR3 regions. TCRdb processed the multiplex PCR reads anew with MiXCR; each CDR3 protein has one entry. The sample has roughly 430,000 distinct CDR3 sequences; 16% are singletons. These data were also filed under a second study, of T cells in Graves' hyperthyroidism and ophthalmopathy. As that study records: An initial round of RT-PCR targeting the TCR CDR3 relied on the HTBI primer set. From stable hyperthyroidism, ophthalmopathy was set apart by a 13 V-J model.

The V and J genes are TRBV6-2 or TRBV6-3 and TRBJ2-4, with D possibly matching TRBD2 (5 bases). Sequencing was performed on peripheral blood mononuclear cells (PBMCs), taken at new diagnosis, from a patient treated with antithyroid drugs. The origin of this receptor is a woman aged 25 to 45 with Graves disease. The CDR3 loop is CASSYSIPGAKNIQYF. The CDR3, as DNA: TGTGCCAGCAGTTACTCGATTCCGGGGGCCAAAAACATTCAGTACTTC.